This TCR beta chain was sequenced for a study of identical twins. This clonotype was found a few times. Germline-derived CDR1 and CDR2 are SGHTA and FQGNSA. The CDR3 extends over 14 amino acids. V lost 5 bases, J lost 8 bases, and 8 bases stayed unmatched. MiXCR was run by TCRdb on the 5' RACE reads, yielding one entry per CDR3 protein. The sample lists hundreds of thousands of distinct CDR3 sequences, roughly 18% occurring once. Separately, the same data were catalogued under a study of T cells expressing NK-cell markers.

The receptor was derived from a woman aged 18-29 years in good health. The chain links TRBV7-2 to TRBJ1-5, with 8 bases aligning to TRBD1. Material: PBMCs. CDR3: CASSPTGVGEPQHF. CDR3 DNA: TGTGCCAGCAGCCCGACAGGGGTCGGGGAGCCCCAGCATTTT.